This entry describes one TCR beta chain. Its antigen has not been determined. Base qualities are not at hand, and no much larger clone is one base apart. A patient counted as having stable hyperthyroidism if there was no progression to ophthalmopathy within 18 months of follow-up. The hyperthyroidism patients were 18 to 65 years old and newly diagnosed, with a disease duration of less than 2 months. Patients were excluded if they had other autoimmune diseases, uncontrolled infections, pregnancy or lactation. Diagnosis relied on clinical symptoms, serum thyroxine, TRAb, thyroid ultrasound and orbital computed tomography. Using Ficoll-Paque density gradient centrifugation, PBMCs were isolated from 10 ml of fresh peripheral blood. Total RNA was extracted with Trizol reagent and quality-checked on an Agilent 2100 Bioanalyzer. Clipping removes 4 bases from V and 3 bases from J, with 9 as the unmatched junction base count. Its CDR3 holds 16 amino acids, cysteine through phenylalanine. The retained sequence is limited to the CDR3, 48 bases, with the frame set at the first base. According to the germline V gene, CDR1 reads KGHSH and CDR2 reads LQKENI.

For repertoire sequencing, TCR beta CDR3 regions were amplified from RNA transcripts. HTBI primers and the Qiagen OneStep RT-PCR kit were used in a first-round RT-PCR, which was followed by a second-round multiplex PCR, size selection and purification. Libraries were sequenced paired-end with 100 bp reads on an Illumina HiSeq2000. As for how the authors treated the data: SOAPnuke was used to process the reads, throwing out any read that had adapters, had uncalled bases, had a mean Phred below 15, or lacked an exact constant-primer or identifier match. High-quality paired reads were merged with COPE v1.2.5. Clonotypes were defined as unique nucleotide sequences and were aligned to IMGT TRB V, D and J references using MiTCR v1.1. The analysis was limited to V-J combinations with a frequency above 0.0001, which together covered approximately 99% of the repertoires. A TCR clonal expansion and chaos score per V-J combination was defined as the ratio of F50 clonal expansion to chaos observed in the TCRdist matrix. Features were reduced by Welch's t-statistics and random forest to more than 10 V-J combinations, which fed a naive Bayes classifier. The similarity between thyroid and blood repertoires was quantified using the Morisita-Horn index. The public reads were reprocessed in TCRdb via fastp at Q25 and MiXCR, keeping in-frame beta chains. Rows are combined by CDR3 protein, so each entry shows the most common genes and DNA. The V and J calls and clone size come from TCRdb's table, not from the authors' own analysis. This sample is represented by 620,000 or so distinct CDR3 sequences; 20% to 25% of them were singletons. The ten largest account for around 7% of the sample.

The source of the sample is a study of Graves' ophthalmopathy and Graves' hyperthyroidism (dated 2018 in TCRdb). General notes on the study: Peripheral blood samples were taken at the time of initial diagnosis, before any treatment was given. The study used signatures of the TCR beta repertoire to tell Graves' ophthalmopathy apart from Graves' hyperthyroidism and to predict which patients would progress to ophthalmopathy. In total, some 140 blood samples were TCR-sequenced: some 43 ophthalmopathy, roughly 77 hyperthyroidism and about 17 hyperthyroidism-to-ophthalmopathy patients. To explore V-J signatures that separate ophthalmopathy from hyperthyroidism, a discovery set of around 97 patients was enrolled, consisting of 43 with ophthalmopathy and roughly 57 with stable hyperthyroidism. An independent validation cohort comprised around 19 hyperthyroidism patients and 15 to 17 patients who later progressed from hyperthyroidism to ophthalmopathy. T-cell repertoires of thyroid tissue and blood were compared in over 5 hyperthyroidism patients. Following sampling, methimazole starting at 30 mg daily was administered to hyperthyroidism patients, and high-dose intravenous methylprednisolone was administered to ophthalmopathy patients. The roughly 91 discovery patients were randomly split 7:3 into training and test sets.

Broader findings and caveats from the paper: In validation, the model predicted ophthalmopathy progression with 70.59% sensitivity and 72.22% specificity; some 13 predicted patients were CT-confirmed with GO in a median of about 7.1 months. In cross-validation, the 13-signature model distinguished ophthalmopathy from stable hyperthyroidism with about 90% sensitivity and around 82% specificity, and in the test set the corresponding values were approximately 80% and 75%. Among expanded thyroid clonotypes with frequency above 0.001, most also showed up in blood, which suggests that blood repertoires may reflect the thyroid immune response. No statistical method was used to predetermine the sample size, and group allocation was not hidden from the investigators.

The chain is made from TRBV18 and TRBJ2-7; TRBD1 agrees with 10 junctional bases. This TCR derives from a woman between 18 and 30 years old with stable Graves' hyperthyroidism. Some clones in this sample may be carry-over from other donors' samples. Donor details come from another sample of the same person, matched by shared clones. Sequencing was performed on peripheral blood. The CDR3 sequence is CASSLGTGQGDYEQYF. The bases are TGTGCCAGCTCACTGGGTACCGGACAGGGGGACTACGAGCAGTACTTC.